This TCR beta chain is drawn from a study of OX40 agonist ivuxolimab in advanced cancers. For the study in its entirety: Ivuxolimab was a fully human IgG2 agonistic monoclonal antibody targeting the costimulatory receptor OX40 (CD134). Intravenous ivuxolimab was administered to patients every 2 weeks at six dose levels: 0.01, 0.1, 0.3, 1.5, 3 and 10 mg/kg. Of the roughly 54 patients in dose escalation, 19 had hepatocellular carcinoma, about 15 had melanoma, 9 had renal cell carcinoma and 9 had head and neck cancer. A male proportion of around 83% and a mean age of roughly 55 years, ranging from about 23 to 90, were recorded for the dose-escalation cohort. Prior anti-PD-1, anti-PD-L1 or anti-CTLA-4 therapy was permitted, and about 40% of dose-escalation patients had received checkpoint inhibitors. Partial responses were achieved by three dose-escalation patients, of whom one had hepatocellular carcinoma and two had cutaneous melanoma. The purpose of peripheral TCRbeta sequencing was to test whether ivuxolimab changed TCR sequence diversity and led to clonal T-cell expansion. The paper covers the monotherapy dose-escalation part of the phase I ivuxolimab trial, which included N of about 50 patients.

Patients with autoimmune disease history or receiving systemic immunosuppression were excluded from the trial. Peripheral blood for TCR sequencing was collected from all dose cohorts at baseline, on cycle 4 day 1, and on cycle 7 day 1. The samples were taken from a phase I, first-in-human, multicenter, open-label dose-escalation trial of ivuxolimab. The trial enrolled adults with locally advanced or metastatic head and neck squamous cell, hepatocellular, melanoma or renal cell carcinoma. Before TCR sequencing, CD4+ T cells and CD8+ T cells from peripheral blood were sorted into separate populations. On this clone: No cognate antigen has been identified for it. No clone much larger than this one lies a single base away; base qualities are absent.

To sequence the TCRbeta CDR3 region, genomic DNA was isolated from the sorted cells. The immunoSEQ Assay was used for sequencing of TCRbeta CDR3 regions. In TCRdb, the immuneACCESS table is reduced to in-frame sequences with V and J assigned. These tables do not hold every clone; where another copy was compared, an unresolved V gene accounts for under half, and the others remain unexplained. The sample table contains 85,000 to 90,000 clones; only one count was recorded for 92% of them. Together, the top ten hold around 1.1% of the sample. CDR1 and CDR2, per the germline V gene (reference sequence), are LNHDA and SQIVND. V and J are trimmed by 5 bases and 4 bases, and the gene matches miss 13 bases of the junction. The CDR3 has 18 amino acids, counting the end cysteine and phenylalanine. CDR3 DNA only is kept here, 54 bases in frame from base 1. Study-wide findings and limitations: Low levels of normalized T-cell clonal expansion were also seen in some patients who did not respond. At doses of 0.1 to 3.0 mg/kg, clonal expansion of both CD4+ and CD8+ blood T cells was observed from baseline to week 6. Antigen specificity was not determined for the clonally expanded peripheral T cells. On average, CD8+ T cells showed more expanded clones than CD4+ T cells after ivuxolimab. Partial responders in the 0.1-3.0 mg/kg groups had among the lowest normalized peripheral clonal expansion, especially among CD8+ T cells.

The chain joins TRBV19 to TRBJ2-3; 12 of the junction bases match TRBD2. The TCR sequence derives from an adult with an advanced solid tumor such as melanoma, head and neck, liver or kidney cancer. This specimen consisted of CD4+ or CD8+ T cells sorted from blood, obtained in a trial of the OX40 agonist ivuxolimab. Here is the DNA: TGTGCCAGTAGTCCCAACGGGCTAGCGGGAGGGTTGCCAGATACGCAGTATTTT. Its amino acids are CASSPNGLAGGLPDTQYF.